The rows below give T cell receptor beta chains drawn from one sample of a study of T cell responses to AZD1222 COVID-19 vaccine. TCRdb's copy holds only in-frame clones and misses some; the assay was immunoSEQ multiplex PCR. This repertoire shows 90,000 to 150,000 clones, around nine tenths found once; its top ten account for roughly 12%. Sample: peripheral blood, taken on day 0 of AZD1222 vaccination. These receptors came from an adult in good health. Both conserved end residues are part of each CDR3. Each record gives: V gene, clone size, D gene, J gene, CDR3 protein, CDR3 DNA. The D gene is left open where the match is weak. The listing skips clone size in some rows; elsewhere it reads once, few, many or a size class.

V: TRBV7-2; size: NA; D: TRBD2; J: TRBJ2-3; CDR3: CASSARWGLLTDTQYF; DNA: TGTGCCAGCAGCGCCCGCTGGGGACTACTCACAGATACGCAGTATTTT
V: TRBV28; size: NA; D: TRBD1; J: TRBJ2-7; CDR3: CASSSPSGQGSYEQYF; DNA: TGTGCCAGCAGTTCGCCCTCGGGACAGGGCTCCTACGAGCAGTACTTC
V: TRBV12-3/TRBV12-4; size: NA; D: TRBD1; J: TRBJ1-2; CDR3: CASREGAAPGYTF; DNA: TGTGCCAGCCGGGAGGGGGCGGCTCCTGGCTACACCTTC
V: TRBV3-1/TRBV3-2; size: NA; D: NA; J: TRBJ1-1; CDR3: CASSQLDSPEAFF; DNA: TGTGCCAGCAGCCAACTGGACAGCCCCGAAGCTTTCTTT
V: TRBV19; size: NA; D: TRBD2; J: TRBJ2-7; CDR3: CASAAGVALEQYF; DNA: TGTGCCAGCGCAGCGGGAGTTGCCCTGGAGCAGTACTTC
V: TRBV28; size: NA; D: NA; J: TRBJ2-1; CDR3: CAILEGDEQFF; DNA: TGTGCCATCCTCGAGGGAGATGAGCAGTTCTTC
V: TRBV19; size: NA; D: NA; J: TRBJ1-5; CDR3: CASSMAGSNQPQHF; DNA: TGTGCCAGTAGTATGGCAGGGAGCAATCAGCCCCAGCATTTT
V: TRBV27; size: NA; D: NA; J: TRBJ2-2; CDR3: CASRLGPANTGELFF; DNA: TGTGCCAGCAGACTAGGACCCGCGAACACCGGGGAGCTGTTTTTT
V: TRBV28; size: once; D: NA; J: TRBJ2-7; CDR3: CASSFAKIRPYSYEQYF; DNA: TGTGCCAGCAGTTTCGCCAAGATACGACCCTACTCCTACGAGCAGTACTTC
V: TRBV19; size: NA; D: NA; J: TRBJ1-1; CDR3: CASSRKGELIRNTEAFF; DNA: TGTGCCAGTAGTCGTAAGGGTGAACTAATAAGGAACACTGAAGCTTTCTTT
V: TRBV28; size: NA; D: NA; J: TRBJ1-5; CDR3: CASRGGGQPQHF; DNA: TGTGCCAGCAGAGGCGGGGGTCAGCCCCAGCATTTT
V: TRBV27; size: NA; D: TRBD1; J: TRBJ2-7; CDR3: CASRRTGGSYEQYF; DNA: TGTGCCAGCAGGCGGACAGGGGGCTCCTACGAGCAGTACTTC
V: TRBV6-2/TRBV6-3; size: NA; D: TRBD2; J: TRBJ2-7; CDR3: CASSYPTGTSGFSYEQYF; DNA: TGTGCCAGCAGTTACCCTACCGGGACTAGCGGATTCTCCTACGAGCAGTACTTC
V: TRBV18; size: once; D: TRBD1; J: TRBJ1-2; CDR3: CASSPETGRYGYTF; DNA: TGTGCCAGCTCACCGGAGACAGGGCGCTATGGCTACACCTTC
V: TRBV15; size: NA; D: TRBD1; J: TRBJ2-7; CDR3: CATSRDQGAKYEQYF; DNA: TGTGCCACCAGCAGAGATCAGGGGGCAAAGTACGAGCAGTACTTC
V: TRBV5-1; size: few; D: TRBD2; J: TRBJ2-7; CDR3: CASSLDSGRAGDEQYF; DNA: TGCGCCAGCAGCTTGGATAGCGGGAGGGCCGGGGATGAGCAGTACTTC
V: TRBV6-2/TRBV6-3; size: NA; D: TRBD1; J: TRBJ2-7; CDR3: CASSYYGQGKGEQYF; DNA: TGTGCCAGCAGTTACTACGGACAGGGTAAAGGAGAGCAGTACTTC
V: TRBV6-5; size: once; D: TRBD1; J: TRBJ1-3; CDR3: CASRGQGAGNTIYF; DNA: TGTGCCAGCAGGGGACAGGGGGCTGGAAACACCATATATTTT
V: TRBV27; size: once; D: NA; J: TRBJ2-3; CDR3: CASRQGTATGEDTQYF; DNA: TGTGCCAGCAGACAAGGGACTGCCACGGGGGAAGATACGCAGTATTTT
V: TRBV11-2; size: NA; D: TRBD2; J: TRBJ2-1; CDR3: CASSLLAGRALYNEQFF; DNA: TGTGCCAGCAGCCTGTTAGCGGGTAGGGCTCTCTACAATGAGCAGTTCTTC
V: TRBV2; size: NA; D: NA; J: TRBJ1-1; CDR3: CASSERQFTEAFF; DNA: TGTGCCAGCAGTGAGCGCCAGTTCACTGAAGCTTTCTTT
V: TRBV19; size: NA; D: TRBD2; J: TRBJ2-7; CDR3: CASSSSGTSGEQYF; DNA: TGTGCCAGTAGTAGTAGCGGGACTAGTGGGGAGCAGTACTTC
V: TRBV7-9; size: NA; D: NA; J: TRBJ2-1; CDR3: CASSSSQGGQRYNEQFF; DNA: TGTGCCAGCAGCTCCTCTCAGGGGGGACAACGCTACAATGAGCAGTTCTTC
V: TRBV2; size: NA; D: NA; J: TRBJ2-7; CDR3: CASSGSIQEYF; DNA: TGTGCCAGCAGTGGAAGCATTCAGGAGTACTTC
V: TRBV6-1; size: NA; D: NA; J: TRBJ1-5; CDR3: CASSVATAGQPQHF; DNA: TGTGCCAGCAGTGTAGCGACGGCAGGTCAGCCCCAGCATTTT
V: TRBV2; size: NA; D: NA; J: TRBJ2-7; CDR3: CASSPDFYEQYF; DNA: TGTGCCAGCAGCCCGGACTTTTACGAGCAGTACTTC
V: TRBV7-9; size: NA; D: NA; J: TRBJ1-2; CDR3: CASSLDSSRRRIGYTF; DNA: TGTGCCAGCAGCCTAGATAGTAGTCGGAGGAGAATCGGCTACACCTTC
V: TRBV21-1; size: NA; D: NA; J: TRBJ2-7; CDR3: CASSKVVENYEQYF; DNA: TGTGCCAGCAGCAAAGTGGTCGAAAACTACGAGCAGTACTTC
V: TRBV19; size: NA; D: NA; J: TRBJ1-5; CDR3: CASNTGGNQPQHF; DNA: TGTGCCAGTAATACAGGCGGCAATCAGCCCCAGCATTTT
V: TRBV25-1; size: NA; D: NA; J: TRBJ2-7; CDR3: CASTQSGGREQYF; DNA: TGTGCCAGCACTCAATCCGGGGGGCGCGAGCAGTACTTC
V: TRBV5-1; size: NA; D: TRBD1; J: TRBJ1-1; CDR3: CASSLGQGMNTEAFF; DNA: TGCGCCAGCAGCTTGGGACAGGGTATGAACACTGAAGCTTTCTTT
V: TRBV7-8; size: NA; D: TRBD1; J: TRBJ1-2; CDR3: CASTPTGGYGYTF; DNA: TGTGCCAGCACTCCAACAGGGGGATATGGCTACACCTTC
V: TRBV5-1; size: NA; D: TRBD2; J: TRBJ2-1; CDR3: CASSLVSGSPYNEQFF; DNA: TGCGCCAGCAGCTTGGTTAGCGGGAGTCCCTACAATGAGCAGTTCTTC
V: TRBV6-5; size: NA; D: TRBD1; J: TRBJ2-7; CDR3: CASSQTGYEQYF; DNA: TGTGCCAGCAGCCAGACAGGGTACGAGCAGTACTTC
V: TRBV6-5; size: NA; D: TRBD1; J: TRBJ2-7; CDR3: CASSRTGGGSYEQYF; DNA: TGTGCCAGCAGTAGGACAGGGGGGGGCTCCTACGAGCAGTACTTC
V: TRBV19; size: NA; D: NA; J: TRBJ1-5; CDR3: CASSIDSTNQPQHF; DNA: TGTGCCAGTAGTATAGATAGCACCAATCAGCCCCAGCATTTT
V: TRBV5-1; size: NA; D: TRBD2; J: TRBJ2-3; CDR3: CASSLVAGGTDTQYF; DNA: TGCGCCAGCAGCTTGGTCGCGGGGGGCACAGATACGCAGTATTTT
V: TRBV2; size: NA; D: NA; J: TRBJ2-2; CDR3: CASSEAGLTGELFF; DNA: TGTGCCAGCAGTGAAGCAGGGCTCACCGGGGAGCTGTTTTTT
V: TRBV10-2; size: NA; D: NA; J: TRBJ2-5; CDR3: CASSEPRPQETQYF; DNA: TGCGCCAGCAGTGAGCCAAGGCCCCAAGAGACCCAGTACTTC
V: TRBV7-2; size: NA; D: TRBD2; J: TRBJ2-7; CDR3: CASSFRVGGPRYEQYF; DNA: TGTGCCAGCAGCTTTAGAGTGGGAGGGCCCAGGTACGAGCAGTACTTC
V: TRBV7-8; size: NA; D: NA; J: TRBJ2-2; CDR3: CASSPGRAHLRNTGELFF; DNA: TGTGCCAGCAGCCCTGGCAGGGCCCACCTCCGGAACACCGGGGAGCTGTTTTTT
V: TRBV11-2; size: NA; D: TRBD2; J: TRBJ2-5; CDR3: CASSLGLAGLQETQYF; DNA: TGTGCCAGCAGCTTGGGACTAGCGGGTCTTCAAGAGACCCAGTACTTC
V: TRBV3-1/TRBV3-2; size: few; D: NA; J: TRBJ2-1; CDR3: CASSQSYGEQFF; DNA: TGTGCCAGCAGCCAAAGCTACGGTGAGCAGTTCTTC
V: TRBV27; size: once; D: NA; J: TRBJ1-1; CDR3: CASSSEIFGGGTEAFF; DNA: TGTGCCAGCAGTTCCGAGATTTTCGGGGGAGGCACTGAAGCTTTCTTT
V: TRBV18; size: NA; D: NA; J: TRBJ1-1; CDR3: CASSLGGQNTEAFF; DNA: TGTGCCAGCTCGCTCGGGGGTCAGAACACTGAAGCTTTCTTT
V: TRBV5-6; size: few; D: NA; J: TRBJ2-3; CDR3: CASSLEARWADTQYF; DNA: TGTGCCAGCAGCTTGGAGGCTAGATGGGCAGATACGCAGTATTTT
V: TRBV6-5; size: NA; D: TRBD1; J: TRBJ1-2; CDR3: CASATGGAPYGYTF; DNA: TGTGCCAGCGCGACAGGGGGCGCTCCCTATGGCTACACCTTC
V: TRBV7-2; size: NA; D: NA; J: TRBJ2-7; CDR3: CASSLVASRYEQYF; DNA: TGTGCCAGCAGCTTAGTGGCGTCCCGATACGAGCAGTACTTC
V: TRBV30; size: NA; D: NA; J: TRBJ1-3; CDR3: CARDTGNTIYF; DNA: TGTGCCCGGGACACTGGAAACACCATATATTTT